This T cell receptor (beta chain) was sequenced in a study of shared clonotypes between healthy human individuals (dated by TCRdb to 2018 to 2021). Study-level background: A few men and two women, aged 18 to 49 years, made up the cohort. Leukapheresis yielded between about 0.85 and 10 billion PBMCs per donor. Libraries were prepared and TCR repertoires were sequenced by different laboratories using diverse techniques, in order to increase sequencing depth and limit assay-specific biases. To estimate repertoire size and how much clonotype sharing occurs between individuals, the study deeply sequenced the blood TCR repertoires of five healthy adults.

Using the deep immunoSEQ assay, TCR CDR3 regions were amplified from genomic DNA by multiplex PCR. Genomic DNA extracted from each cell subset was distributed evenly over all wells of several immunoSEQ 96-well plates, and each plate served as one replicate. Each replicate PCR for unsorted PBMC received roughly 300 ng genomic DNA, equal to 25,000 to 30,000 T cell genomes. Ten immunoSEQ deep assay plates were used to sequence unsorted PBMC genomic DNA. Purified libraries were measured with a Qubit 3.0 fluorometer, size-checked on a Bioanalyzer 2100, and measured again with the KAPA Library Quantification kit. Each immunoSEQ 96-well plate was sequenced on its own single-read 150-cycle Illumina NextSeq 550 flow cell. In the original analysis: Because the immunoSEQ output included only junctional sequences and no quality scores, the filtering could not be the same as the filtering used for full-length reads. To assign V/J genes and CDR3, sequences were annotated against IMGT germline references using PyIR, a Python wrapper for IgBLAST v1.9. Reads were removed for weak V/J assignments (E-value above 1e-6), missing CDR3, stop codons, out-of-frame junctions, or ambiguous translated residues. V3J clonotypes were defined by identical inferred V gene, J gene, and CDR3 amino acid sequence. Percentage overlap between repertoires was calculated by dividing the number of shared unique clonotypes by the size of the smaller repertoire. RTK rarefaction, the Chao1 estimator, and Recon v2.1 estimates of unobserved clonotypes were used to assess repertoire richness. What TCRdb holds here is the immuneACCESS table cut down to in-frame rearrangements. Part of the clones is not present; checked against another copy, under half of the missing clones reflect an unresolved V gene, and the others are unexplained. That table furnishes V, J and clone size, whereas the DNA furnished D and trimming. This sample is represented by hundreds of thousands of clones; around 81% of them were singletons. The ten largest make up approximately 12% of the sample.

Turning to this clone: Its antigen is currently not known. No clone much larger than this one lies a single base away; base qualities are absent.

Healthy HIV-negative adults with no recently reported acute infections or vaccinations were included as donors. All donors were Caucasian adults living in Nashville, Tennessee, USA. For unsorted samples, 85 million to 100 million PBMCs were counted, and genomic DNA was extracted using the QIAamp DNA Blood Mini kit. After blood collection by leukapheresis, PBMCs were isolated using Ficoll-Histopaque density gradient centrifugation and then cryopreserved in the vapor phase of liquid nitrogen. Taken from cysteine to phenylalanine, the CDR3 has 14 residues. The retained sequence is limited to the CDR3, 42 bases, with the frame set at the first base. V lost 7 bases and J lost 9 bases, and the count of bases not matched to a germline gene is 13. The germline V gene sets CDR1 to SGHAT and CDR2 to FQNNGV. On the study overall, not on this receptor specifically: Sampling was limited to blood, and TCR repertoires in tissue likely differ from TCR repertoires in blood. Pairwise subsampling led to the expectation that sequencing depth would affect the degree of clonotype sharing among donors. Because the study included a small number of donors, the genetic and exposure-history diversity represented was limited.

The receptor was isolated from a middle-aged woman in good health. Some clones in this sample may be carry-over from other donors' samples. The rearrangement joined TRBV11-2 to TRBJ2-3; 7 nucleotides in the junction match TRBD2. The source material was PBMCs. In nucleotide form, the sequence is TGTGCCAGCACCCTCGTCCCTGGGGGGGGGACGCAGTATTTT. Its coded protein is CASTLVPGGGTQYF.